The next 19 T cell receptor beta chains were all read from a single sample in a study of blood T cell repertoires in COVID-19. Sequencing used immunoSEQ multiplex PCR; TCRdb keeps in-frame clones, though not all of them. The sample yields roughly 80,000 clones, about 88% seen once. The sequencing input was peripheral blood. The receptor source for this set is a human donor in a cohort sampled during active COVID-19.

This clone appeared a few times. This rearrangement joins TRBV27 to TRBJ2-2, with a tentative D call TRBD2 (6 bases). Germline CDR1 is MNHEY and CDR2 is SMNVEV (reference sequence). The V end lost 6 bases, the J end lost 2 bases, and 16 bases lay between the germline ends. This CDR3 is built from 16 residues. Here the CDR3 DNA reads TGTGCCAGCAGCCGAGGGACTTACCTCAACACCGGGGAGCTGTTTTTT. It translates to CASSRGTYLNTGELFF.

This clone was seen a few times. This CDR3 is CASSQQQSSRYEQYF. CDR3 in DNA: TGCGCCAGCAGCCAGCAACAAAGTTCTAGGTACGAGCAGTACTTC. The chain joins TRBV4-1 to TRBJ2-7; D is ambiguous. The CDR3 totals 15 residues. Per the germline V gene, CDR1 is MGHRA and CDR2 is YSYEKL. V was trimmed by 3 bases and J by 4 bases, leaving 16 bases between them.

The chain links TRBV10-3 to TRBJ1-2, with D possibly TRBD1 on 6 matching bases. The CDR3 runs to 14 residues. With 5 bases removed from V and 1 base from J, the gap between germline ends came to 11 bases. Germline V CDR1 and CDR2: ENHRY, SYGVKD. Here the CDR3 reads CAISPDRFNYGYTF. The CDR3 DNA is TGTGCCATCAGTCCGGACAGATTTAACTATGGCTACACCTTC.

CDR3 DNA sequence: TGTGCCAGCAGCTTAGATTGGCTAGCGGTGAGCTCCTACAATGAGCAGTTCTTC. Translating it yields CASSLDWLAVSSYNEQFF. This chain joins TRBV11-2 and TRBJ2-1; 7 bases agree with TRBD2. CDR3 length: 18 residues. Germline V gene data show CDR1 as SGHAT and CDR2 as FQNNGV. V lost 0 bases to trimming and J lost 0 bases; unmatched junction nucleotides: 8. Full variable domain (remainder filled in from reference TRBV11-2 and TRBJ2-1): EAGVAQSPRYKIIEKRQSVAFWCNPISGHATLYWYQQILGQGPKLLIQFQNNGVVDDSQLPKDRFSAERLKGVDSTLKIQPAKLEDSAVYLCASSLDWLAVSSYNEQFFGPGTRLTVL.

The chain carries TRBV19 and TRBJ1-5, with D possibly TRBD1 on 5 matching bases. The V gene's germline CDR1 is LNHDA and CDR2 SQIVND (reference sequence). The CDR3 loop spans 13 amino acids. V dropped 4 bases and J dropped 6 bases, with 10 bases sitting between them. The CDR3 is CASSNQGGQPQHF. The CDR3 nucleotides read TGTGCCAGTAGTAACCAGGGTGGTCAGCCCCAGCATTTT. Full variable domain (missing parts from reference TRBV19 and TRBJ1-5): DGGITQSPKYLFRKEGQNVTLSCEQNLNHDAMYWYRQDPGQGLRLIYYSQIVNDFQKGDIAEGYSVSREKKESFPLTVTSAQKNPTAFYLCASSNQGGQPQHFGDGTRLSIL.

This chain connects TRBV11-2 to TRBJ1-2, with unresolved D. The V end lost 1 base, the J end lost 7 bases, and 13 bases lay between the germline ends. Germline CDR1 and CDR2: SGHAT and FQNNGV. This CDR3 region has 14 residues. The CDR3 reads CASSLVGGLVGYTF. CDR3 in DNA: TGTGCCAGCAGCTTAGTCGGCGGCCTGGTTGGCTACACCTTC.

The chain joins TRBV3-1 (or the pseudogene TRBV3-2) to TRBJ1-6; D not resolved. Trimming left V 1 base short and J 10 bases short, with 14 bases between. Per germline, CDR1 LGHDT and CDR2 YNNKEL (reference sequence). The CDR3 covers 15 residues. The CDR3 protein is CASSQGGGVKSPLHF. Here the CDR3 DNA reads TGTGCCAGCAGCCAAGGCGGCGGGGTTAAGTCACCCCTCCACTTT.

The V call is TRBV7-2, the J call TRBJ1-2; 8 bases align to TRBD1. CDR1 is SGHTA and CDR2 is FQGNSA in the germline V gene. CDR3 length: 17 amino acids. J lost 8 bases, V lost 3 bases, and 17 bases had no gene match. For the CDR3, the DNA is TGTGCCAGCAGCTTGTCCCCGAAGGGACAGGACATGGGAGGCTACACCTTC. Residues: CASSLSPKGQDMGGYTF.

The gene calls are TRBV5-6 and TRBJ2-3, with 7 bases lining up with TRBD2. With V trimmed by 4 bases and J by 3 bases, 8 bases remained unmatched. The CDR3 is 15 residues long. Per the germline V gene, CDR1 is SGHDT and CDR2 is YYEEEE. Here the CDR3 reads CASSTRLAWTDTQYF. As DNA, the CDR3 is TGTGCCAGCAGCACGCGACTAGCCTGGACAGATACGCAGTATTTT.

This chain links TRBV5-1 with TRBJ2-1, with 9 bases matching TRBD1. Germline V gene data show CDR1 as SGHRS and CDR2 as YFSETQ. Trimming at V came to 5 bases and at J to 2 bases, leaving 5 bases not matched to a gene. The CDR3 is 15 amino acids. This CDR3 reads CASRVGQGTYNEQFF. DNA for the CDR3: TGCGCCAGCAGGGTGGGACAGGGTACCTACAATGAGCAGTTCTTC.

V is TRBV5-1 and J is TRBJ2-1, with 8 bases that match TRBD2. From germline, CDR1 is SGHRS and CDR2 YFSETQ. CDR3 length equals 14 residues. With 5 bases clipped from V and 7 bases from J, the junction kept 8 bases outside the gene matches. The CDR3 sequence is CASRASGPRNEQFF. DNA of the CDR3: TGCGCCAGCAGGGCTAGCGGGCCGCGGAATGAGCAGTTCTTC. The full variable domain, in which reference TRBV5-1 and TRBJ2-1 provide the parts outside the CDR3, is KAGVTQTPRYLIKTRGQQVTLSCSPISGHRSVSWYQQTPGQGLQFLFEYFSETQRNKGNFPGRFSGRQFSNSRSEMNVSTLELGDSALYLCASRASGPRNEQFFGPGTRLTVL.

This clone has just one count. V is TRBV4-1 and J is TRBJ1-5; the D gene is possibly TRBD1 (6 bases). This CDR3 region has 15 residues. The germline V gene has CDR1 MGHRA and CDR2 YSYEKL. V was trimmed by 5 bases and J by 0 bases, leaving 11 bases between them. The CDR3 nucleotides are TGCGCCAGCAGCGCGCGGACAGATAGCAATCAGCCCCAGCATTTT. Its protein is CASSARTDSNQPQHF.

The chain joins TRBV7-6 to TRBJ2-3, with TRBD1 matching over 7 bases. V trimming: 5 bases; J trimming: 5 bases; junction bases outside the gene matches: 10. The CDR3 extends over 15 amino acids. CDR1 is SGHVS and CDR2 is FNYEAQ in the germline V gene. CDR3 in DNA: TGTGCCAGCAGCCCTCTTCTACAGGGGATAGATACGCAGTATTTT. It is translated as CASSPLLQGIDTQYF. Based on the CDR3 plus reference TRBV7-6 and TRBJ2-3, the full variable domain is GAGVSQSPRYKVTKRGQDVALRCDPISGHVSLYWYRQALGQGPEFLTYFNYEAQQDKSGLPNDRFSAERPEGSISTLTIQRTEQRDSAMYRCASSPLLQGIDTQYFGPGTRLTVL.

The V call is TRBV3-1 (or the pseudogene TRBV3-2), the J call TRBJ2-3; 11 bases fit TRBD2. This CDR3 spans 16 amino acids. V lost 3 bases, J lost 1 base, and 3 bases stayed unmatched. The germline V gene encodes CDR1 LGHDT and CDR2 YNNKEL (reference sequence). CDR3 in DNA: TGTGCCAGCAGCCAGGGGACTAGCGGAGGCACAGATACGCAGTATTTT. Residues: CASSQGTSGGTDTQYF.

The chain carries TRBV7-9 and TRBJ1-2, with D uncertain. V lost 3 bases and J 8 bases, leaving 16 bases between the germline ends. In germline, CDR1 is SEHNR, CDR2 FQNEAQ (reference sequence). The CDR3 has 14 residues. The CDR3 here is CASSFGPGALGYTF. The CDR3, as DNA: TGTGCCAGCAGCTTTGGTCCAGGCGCCTTGGGCTACACCTTC.

The V call is TRBV30, the J call TRBJ2-5; a weak D match, TRBD2 (6 bases). This CDR3 comprises 13 residues. From germline, CDR1 is GTSNPN and CDR2 SVGIG (reference sequence). Trimming left V 2 bases short and J 5 bases short, with 12 bases between. CDR3 sequence (DNA): TGTGCCTGGAGTCGGGACTTCCAGGAGACCCAGTACTTC. Protein: CAWSRDFQETQYF. The full variable domain, with the rest looked up from reference TRBV30 and TRBJ2-5, is SQTIHQWPATLVQPVGSPLSLECTVEGTSNPNLYWYRQAAGRGLQLLFYSVGIGQISSEVPQNLSASRPQDRQFILSSKKLLLSDSGFYLCAWSRDFQETQYFGPGTRLLVL.

The chain uses TRBV19 and TRBJ2-7; 9 bases are a match to TRBD2. CDR3 size: 15 residues. Germline CDR1 is LNHDA and CDR2 is SQIVND (reference sequence). J lost 2 bases, V lost 4 bases, and 6 bases had no gene match. The CDR3 coding sequence is TGTGCCAGTAGTACGACTAGCGGAAGTACCTACGAGCAGTACTTC. Protein sequence: CASSTTSGSTYEQYF. Complete variable domain (other parts from reference TRBV19 and TRBJ2-7): DGGITQSPKYLFRKEGQNVTLSCEQNLNHDAMYWYRQDPGQGLRLIYYSQIVNDFQKGDIAEGYSVSREKKESFPLTVTSAQKNPTAFYLCASSTTSGSTYEQYFGPGTRLTVT.

The chain joins TRBV5-1 to TRBJ1-1, with a weak D call TRBD1 (5 bases). This CDR3 region has 13 residues. CDR1 is SGHRS and CDR2 is YFSETQ in the germline V gene. The V gene lost 3 bases and the J gene lost 11 bases, with 17 bases spanning the gap. The CDR3 sequence is CASSSGWSSDAFF. The CDR3 DNA reads TGCGCCAGCAGCTCAGGGTGGAGCTCCGATGCTTTCTTT.

The rearrangement links TRBV5-1 to TRBJ1-3; maybe TRBD1 (6 bases). The V gene's germline CDR1 is SGHRS and CDR2 YFSETQ. The CDR3 length is 16 residues. The ends were cut back, 1 base at V and 0 bases at J, with 11 bases in the middle. DNA for the CDR3: TGCGCCAGCAGCTTGAGTGGGACAAGCTCTGGAAACACCATATATTTT. Translating it yields CASSLSGTSSGNTIYF.